Following are 6 T cell receptor beta chains from one sample sequenced in a study of T cells in tumors after PD-1 blockade. Generated by immunoSEQ multiplex PCR, the TCRdb table keeps only in-frame clones and is missing some. The repertoire holds about 25,000 clones, with roughly 80% as singletons. The sample here was PBMCs, taken after anti-PD-1 treatment. The receptor source for this set is a human donor with basal cell carcinoma.

This clone came up once. The rearrangement joins TRBV1 to TRBJ1-3; the table assigns TRBD1, which was not confirmed against the DNA. TRBV1 is a known pseudogene. The CDR3 is 16 amino acids. As DNA, the CDR3 is TGCACCAGCAGCCAAGAGGCAGGAAGCTCTGGAAACACCATATATTTT. It yields the protein CTSSQEAGSSGNTIYF.

DNA of the CDR3: TGCAGCGTTGCTGGGGGGCAGAGAGTAGCTTTCTTT. Amino acid sequence: CSVAGGQRVAFF. The chain carries TRBV29-1 and TRBJ1-1; perhaps TRBD1 as D (6 bases). The CDR3 totals 12 residues. CDR1 SQVTM and CDR2 ANQGSEA come from the germline V gene. The germline V and J ends were trimmed by 4 bases and 10 bases, with 16 bases remaining between them.

V gene TRBV30 combines with J gene TRBJ2-5; 10 nucleotides agree with TRBD2. The V segment lost 4 bases and the J segment 5 bases; nucleotides outside the gene matches: 1. There are 12 residues in the CDR3. Germline-derived CDR1 and CDR2 are GTSNPN and SVGIG (reference sequence). In nucleotides, the CDR3 is TGTGCCTGGAAACTAGCGGGGGAGACCCAGTACTTC. Protein sequence: CAWKLAGETQYF.

This clone was counted only a few times. This chain joins TRBV11-3 and TRBJ1-1; TRBD1 is a possible D gene (5 bases). The CDR3 spans 16 residues. V was trimmed by 4 bases and J by 1 base, leaving 16 bases between them. Germline V gene lookup returns CDR1 SGHNT and CDR2 YENEEA. The CDR3 nucleotides read TGTGCCAGCAGCTCGACAAGGGACCGATGGAACACTGAAGCTTTCTTT. Its protein is CASSSTRDRWNTEAFF.

This chain joins TRBV3-1 (or the pseudogene TRBV3-2) and TRBJ2-5, with D maybe TRBD1 (5 bases). Germline-derived CDR1 and CDR2 are LGHDT and YNNKEL (reference sequence). The length of the CDR3 is 16 residues. V shed 4 bases and J shed 7 bases, with 22 bases lying between them. Written as DNA, the CDR3 is TGTGCCAGCAGCCCCCCGGGTGGGGCCCGCCTGGGGACCCAGTACTTC. Translated: CASSPPGGARLGTQYF.

This clone occurred once. The gene calls are TRBV30 and TRBJ2-3, with TRBD1 matching over 11 bases. Per germline, CDR1 GTSNPN and CDR2 SVGIG (reference sequence). The ends lost 2 bases at V and 5 bases at J; junction bases unmatched: 3. The length of the CDR3 is 14 residues. Written as DNA, the CDR3 is TGTGCCTGGAGTATGGGACAGGGGGTAGATACGCAGTATTTT. It codes for CAWSMGQGVDTQYF.